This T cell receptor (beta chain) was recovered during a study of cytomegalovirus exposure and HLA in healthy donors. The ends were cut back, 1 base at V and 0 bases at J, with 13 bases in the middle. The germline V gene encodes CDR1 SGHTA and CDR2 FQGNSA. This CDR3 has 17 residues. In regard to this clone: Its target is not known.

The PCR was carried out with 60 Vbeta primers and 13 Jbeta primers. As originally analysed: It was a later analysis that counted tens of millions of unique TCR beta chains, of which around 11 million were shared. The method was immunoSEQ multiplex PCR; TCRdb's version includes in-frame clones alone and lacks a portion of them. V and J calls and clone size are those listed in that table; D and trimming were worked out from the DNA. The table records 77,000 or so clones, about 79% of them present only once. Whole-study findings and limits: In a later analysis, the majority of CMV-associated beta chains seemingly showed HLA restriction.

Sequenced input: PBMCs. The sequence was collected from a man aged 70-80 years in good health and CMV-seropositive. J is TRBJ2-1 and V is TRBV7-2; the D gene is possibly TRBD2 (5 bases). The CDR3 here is CASSLVSGTTSYNEQFF. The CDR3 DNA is TGTGCCAGCAGCTTAGTGAGCGGCACCACCTCCTACAATGAGCAGTTCTTC.